This note documents a single TCR beta chain sequence. This sample stems from a study of blood T cell repertoires in COVID-19. The wider study: Specimens from acute and convalescent COVID-19 originated in the United States, Italy and Spain.

Sequencing used immunoSEQ multiplex PCR; TCRdb keeps in-frame clones, though not all of them. Seen here are approximately 390,000 clones, approximately 88% observed once, and the top ten hold around 2.1%. Germline assignment: CDR1 SQVTM and CDR2 ANQGSEA. The V and J ends lost 4 bases and 1 base respectively, with 13 bases between them. The CDR3 contains 14 residues. Participant-reported clinical history was the basis for cohort assignment. This chain connects TRBV29-1 to TRBJ1-1, with D uncertain. What was sequenced was PBMCs or T cells enriched from blood (not recorded which). This clonotype was sampled from a woman aged 40 to 49 with acute COVID-19. DNA of the CDR3: TGCAGCGTTGGAGAGGGTTCAGGGAACACTGAAGCTTTCTTT. Its translation: CSVGEGSGNTEAFF.